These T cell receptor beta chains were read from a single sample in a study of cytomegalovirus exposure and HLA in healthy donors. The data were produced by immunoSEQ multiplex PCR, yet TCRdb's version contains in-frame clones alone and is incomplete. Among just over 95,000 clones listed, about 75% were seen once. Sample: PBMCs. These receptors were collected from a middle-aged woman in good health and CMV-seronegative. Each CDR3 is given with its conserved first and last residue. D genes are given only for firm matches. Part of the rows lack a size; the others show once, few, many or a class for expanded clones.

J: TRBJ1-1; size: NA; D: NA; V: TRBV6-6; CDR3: CASRPNRMGRDTEAFF; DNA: TGTGCCAGCAGACCTAACAGAATGGGGAGGGACACTGAAGCTTTCTTT
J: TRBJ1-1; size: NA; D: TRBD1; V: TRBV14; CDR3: CASSPSTGQRFSVDDTEAFF; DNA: TGTGCCAGCAGCCCCAGTACGGGACAGCGGTTCTCGGTTGATGACACTGAAGCTTTCTTT
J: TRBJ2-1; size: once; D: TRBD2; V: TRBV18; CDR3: CASSTTSGGTGEQFF; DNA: TGTGCCAGCTCAACCACTAGCGGGGGGACGGGGGAGCAGTTCTTC
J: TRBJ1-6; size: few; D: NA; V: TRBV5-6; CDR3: CASRKGPGSHNSPLHF; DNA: TGTGCCAGCAGAAAAGGCCCAGGGTCTCACAATTCACCCCTCCACTTT
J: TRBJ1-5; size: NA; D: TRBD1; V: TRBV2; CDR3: CASSEQTGNQPQHF; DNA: TGTGCCAGCAGTGAGCAGACAGGGAATCAGCCCCAGCATTTT
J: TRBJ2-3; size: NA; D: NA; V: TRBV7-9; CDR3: CASSLGPGKTSTDTQYF; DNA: TGTGCCAGCAGCTTAGGCCCAGGGAAAACTAGCACAGATACGCAGTATTTT
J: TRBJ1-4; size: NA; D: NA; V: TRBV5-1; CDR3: CASSMGLQGVKEKLFF; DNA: TGCGCCAGCAGTATGGGTCTACAGGGAGTTAAGGAAAAACTGTTTTTT
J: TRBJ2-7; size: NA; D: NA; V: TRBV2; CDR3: CASSEAGLIELQYF; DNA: TGTGCCAGCAGTGAAGCGGGCCTTATCGAGCTCCAGTACTTC
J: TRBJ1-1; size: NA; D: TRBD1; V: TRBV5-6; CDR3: CASSLAQGQGITEAFF; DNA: TGTGCCAGCAGCTTGGCCCAGGGACAGGGGATCACTGAAGCTTTCTTT
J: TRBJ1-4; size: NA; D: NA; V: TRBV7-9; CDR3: CASRTTGATNEKLFF; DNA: TGTGCCAGCAGGACCACAGGTGCAACTAATGAAAAACTGTTTTTT
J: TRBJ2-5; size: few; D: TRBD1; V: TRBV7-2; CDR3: CASTTGGRQETQYF; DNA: TGTGCCAGCACGACAGGGGGGAGGCAAGAGACCCAGTACTTC
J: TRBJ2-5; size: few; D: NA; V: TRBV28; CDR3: CASSLYITPPRGLRSHGTQYF; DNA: TGTGCCAGCAGTTTATACATTACCCCCCCACGGGGACTCCGTAGTCATGGGACCCAGTACTTC
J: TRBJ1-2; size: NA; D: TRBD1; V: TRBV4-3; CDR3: CASSPSPGGSGGYTF; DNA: TGCGCCAGCAGCCCATCCCCAGGGGGGAGTGGGGGCTACACCTTC
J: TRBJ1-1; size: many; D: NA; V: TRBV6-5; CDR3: CASSYSRDMNTEAFF; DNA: TGTGCCAGCAGTTACTCGAGGGATATGAACACTGAAGCTTTCTTT
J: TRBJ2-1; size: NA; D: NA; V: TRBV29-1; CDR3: CSYRGNLNNEQFF; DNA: TGCAGCTACCGCGGGAATTTGAACAATGAGCAGTTCTTC
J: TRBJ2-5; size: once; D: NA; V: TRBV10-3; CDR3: CAISESQETQYF; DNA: TGTGCCATCAGTGAGTCCCAGGAGACCCAGTACTTC
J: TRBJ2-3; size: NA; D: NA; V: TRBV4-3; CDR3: CASSRSPLSTDTQYF; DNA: TGCGCCAGCAGCCGTTCACCCCTAAGCACAGATACGCAGTATTTT
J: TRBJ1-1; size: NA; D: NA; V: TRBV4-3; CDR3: CASSQDGTQNTEAFF; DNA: TGCGCCAGCAGCCAAGACGGGACACAGAACACTGAAGCTTTCTTT
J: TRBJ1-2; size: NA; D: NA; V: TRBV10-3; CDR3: CAIKVEQGGYTF; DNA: TGTGCCATCAAGGTGGAGCAGGGCGGCTACACCTTC